The 18 T cell receptor beta chains given below trace back to one sample, sequenced in a study of CD8+ T cells in alopecia areata. Noted treatment: oral pan-JAK inhibitor, 5-10 mg twice daily. As the sequencing template, cDNA was produced by extracting RNA and reverse transcribing it. TCRdb's table, derived via immunoSEQ multiplex PCR, lists solely in-frame clones and lacks some. The data hold around 190,000 clones, with 50% to 60% observed a single time. This specimen was CD4+ T cells sorted from blood, taken at week 4, from a patient treated with tofacitinib. The receptors derive from a human donor with alopecia areata.

This clone was observed once. The gene calls are TRBV19 and TRBJ2-7; D gene ambiguous. The CDR3 covers 15 residues. Germline CDR1 is LNHDA and CDR2 is SQIVND (reference sequence). V was pared by 1 base and J by 1 base, with 11 bases between. The CDR3 loop reads CASSIAVTASYEQYF. For the CDR3, the DNA is TGTGCCAGTAGTATAGCCGTCACAGCTTCCTACGAGCAGTACTTC.

This clone came up a few times. V usage is TRBV6-5 and J usage is TRBJ2-7, with unresolved D. This CDR3 has 12 residues. V was trimmed by 5 bases and J by 8 bases, leaving 13 bases between them. The V gene's germline CDR1 is MNHEY and CDR2 SVGAGI. CDR3 nucleotides: TGTGCCAGCAGTCTCTCTCAAGGGAAGCAGTACTTC. It is translated as CASSLSQGKQYF.

The gene calls are TRBV7-2 and TRBJ2-7; no clear D. The CDR3 sequence is 11 residues long. Per the germline V gene, CDR1 is SGHTA and CDR2 is FQGNSA. With 5 bases removed from V and 1 base from J, the gap between germline ends came to 3 bases. The CDR3 is CASSASYEQYF. For the CDR3, the DNA is TGTGCCAGCAGCGCGTCCTACGAGCAGTACTTC. Full variable domain (remainder filled in from reference TRBV7-2 and TRBJ2-7): GAGVSQSPSNKVTEKGKDVELRCDPISGHTALYWYRQSLGQGLEFLIYFQGNSAPDKSGLPSDRFSAERTGGSVSTLTIQRTQQEDSAVYLCASSASYEQYFGPGTRLTVT.

The chain uses TRBV15 and TRBJ2-7; 7 bases agree with TRBD1. The J segment lost 3 bases and the V segment lost 4 bases, leaving 3 bases of the junction unmatched. The CDR3 is 13 amino acids. The V gene's germline CDR1 is LNHNV and CDR2 YYDKDF (reference sequence). In DNA, the CDR3 is TGTGCCACCAGCACCAGACAGGGCTACGAGCAGTACTTC. Translating it yields CATSTRQGYEQYF.

This clone was detected a few times. The chain employs TRBV30 and TRBJ2-1, with 10 bases matching TRBD1. Germline CDR1 is GTSNPN and CDR2 is SVGIG (reference sequence). V lost 7 bases and J lost 5; bases outside the gene matches: 5. The CDR3 is 13 residues long. This CDR3 is CASTGTGDNEQFF. The CDR3 DNA reads TGTGCCTCGACCGGGACAGGGGACAATGAGCAGTTCTTC.

Only a few counts were recorded for this clone. Different DNA sequences within this sample yield the same CDR3. The chain carries TRBV5-1 and TRBJ2-6; the D gene is possibly TRBD1 (6 bases). The germline V gene encodes CDR1 SGHRS and CDR2 YFSETQ. V dropped 0 bases and J dropped 2 bases, with 6 bases sitting between them. The CDR3 length is 15 residues. The CDR3 loop reads CASSLEGAGANVLTF. DNA of the CDR3: TGCGCCAGCAGCTTGGAGGGGGCTGGGGCCAACGTCCTGACTTTC. The full variable domain, in which reference TRBV5-1 and TRBJ2-6 provide the parts outside the CDR3, is KAGVTQTPRYLIKTRGQQVTLSCSPISGHRSVSWYQQTPGQGLQFLFEYFSETQRNKGNFPGRFSGRQFSNSRSEMNVSTLELGDSALYLCASSLEGAGANVLTFGAGSRLTVL.

This chain joins TRBV19 and TRBJ2-3; either TRBD1 or TRBD2 may fit D (5 bases each). The CDR3 consists of 13 residues. Trimming removed 8 bases from V and 2 bases from J, with 11 bases in between. CDR1 LNHDA and CDR2 SQIVND come from the germline V gene (reference sequence). The CDR3 DNA follows: TGTGCCAGTGTGGGGGAGACCACAGATACGCAGTATTTT. Protein: CASVGETTDTQYF.

Worth noting for this clone: Other DNA sequences in the same sample also yield this CDR3. The chain combines TRBV18 with TRBJ2-1; TRBD2 aligns across 12 bases. The CDR3 loop spans 15 amino acids. V shed 6 bases and J 5 bases; nucleotides not matched to a gene: 5. CDR1 and CDR2 from the germline V gene are KGHSH and LQKENI. This CDR3 reads CASSPRLAGDNEQFF. The CDR3 bases are TGTGCCAGCTCCCCCCGACTAGCGGGAGACAATGAGCAGTTCTTC.

This clone is a singleton in its sample. This rearrangement joins TRBV9 to TRBJ2-7; 9 nucleotides agree with TRBD2. Trimming removed 0 bases from V and 5 bases from J; junction bases left unmatched: 6. Germline CDR1 is SGDLS and CDR2 is YYNGEE. CDR3 length equals 15 residues. CDR3 protein: CASSVGSSGNNEQYF. The CDR3 DNA sequence: TGTGCCAGCAGCGTAGGGTCTAGCGGGAACAACGAGCAGTACTTC.

This clone was seen at least ten times. The CDR3 reads CASSVAGWGTENIQYF. The CDR3 bases are TGTGCCAGCAGCGTAGCGGGCTGGGGGACAGAGAACATTCAGTACTTC. The J gene is TRBJ2-4, the V gene TRBV9; 7 positions agree with TRBD1. This CDR3 spans 16 amino acids. V dropped 0 bases and J dropped 7; count of bases not matched to a gene: 10. Germline loops: CDR1 SGDLS, CDR2 YYNGEE.

The chain carries TRBV29-1 and TRBJ2-5; weak D call: TRBD2 (5 bases). The CDR3 runs to 14 residues. Germline CDR1 and CDR2: SQVTM and ANQGSEA. V was cut by 6 bases and J by 9 bases, with 23 bases left in between. For the CDR3, the DNA is TGCAGCGTGCAGGACGTAAATCAACGGGGTGCCCAGTACTTC. Translated, it gives CSVQDVNQRGAQYF.

The chain links TRBV7-2 to TRBJ1-2, with TRBD1 matching 10 bases. In germline, CDR1 is SGHTA, CDR2 FQGNSA. The CDR3 is 15 amino acids. V was pared by 5 bases and J by 4 bases, with 7 bases of the junction left unmatched. CDR3 DNA sequence: TGTGCCAGCAGCCCACTGGACAGGGGGTTCTATGGCTACACCTTC. It yields the protein CASSPLDRGFYGYTF.

This clone came up a few times. This chain joins TRBV29-1 and TRBJ1-4; the D gene is possibly TRBD1 (6 bases). Germline assignment: CDR1 SQVTM and CDR2 ANQGSEA. The CDR3 sequence is 13 residues long. The V end lost 7 bases, the J end lost 2 bases, and 11 bases lay between the germline ends. The DNA of the CDR3 is TGCAGCGGAGGGGGTGGTACTAATGAAAAACTGTTTTTT. Its translation: CSGGGGTNEKLFF. The variable domain in full, completed from reference TRBV29-1 and TRBJ1-4, reads SAVISQKPSRDICQRGTSLTIQCQVDSQVTMMFWYRQQPGQSLTLIATANQGSEATYESGFVIDKFPISRPNLTFSTLTVSNMSPEDSSIYLCSGGGGTNEKLFFGSGTQLSVL.

The chain is built from TRBV2 and TRBJ2-5, with a tentative D call TRBD1 (6 bases). CDR1 SNHLY and CDR2 FYNNEI come from the germline V gene. This CDR3 is 14 amino acids long. Trimming cost V 5 bases and J 3 bases, with 13 bases left between them. CDR3 bases: TGTGCCAGCAGTTCAACCTACAGGGAAGAGACCCAGTACTTC. Translation gives CASSSTYREETQYF.

The chain couples TRBV28 to TRBJ2-5; TRBD2 matches at 7 bases. The CDR3 loop spans 15 amino acids. Germline assignment: CDR1 MDHEN and CDR2 SYDVKM. V trimming: 6 bases; J trimming: 2 bases; junction bases outside the gene matches: 9. The CDR3 sequence: CASSTLGEGQETQYF. CDR3 nucleotide sequence: TGTGCCAGCAGCACACTAGGGGAGGGGCAAGAGACCCAGTACTTC.

Here the CDR3 DNA reads TGTGCCATCACAGGGGGAGAGACCCAGTACTTC. Residues: CAITGGETQYF. The J gene is TRBJ2-5, the V gene TRBV28, with TRBD1 identical over 8 bases. Germline trimming cut 10 bases from V and 4 bases from J; bases unmatched to any gene: 2. The CDR3 is made up of 11 amino acids. Per the germline V gene, CDR1 is MDHEN and CDR2 is SYDVKM.

This clone was counted only a few times. The gene calls are TRBV27 and TRBJ2-7; D gene ambiguous. V lost 4 bases and J lost 3, with 7 bases in between. The CDR3 consists of 12 residues. The V gene's germline CDR1 is MNHEY and CDR2 SMNVEV (reference sequence). CDR3 bases: TGTGCCAGCAGTTCTATCAACTACGAGCAGTACTTC. It encodes CASSSINYEQYF.

The V and J genes are TRBV4-1 and TRBJ2-1; 8 bases are a match to TRBD2. The CDR3 has 15 amino acids. Germline CDR1 MGHRA, CDR2 YSYEKL. Trimming removed 2 bases from V and 7 bases from J; junction bases left unmatched: 7. CDR3 sequence reads: CASSQTTSARNEQFF. The DNA for the CDR3 is TGCGCCAGCAGCCAAACGACTAGCGCTAGGAATGAGCAGTTCTTC.